This T cell receptor (beta chain) was sequenced for a study of blood T cell repertoires in COVID-19. As for the study in general: Acute-phase and convalescent COVID-19 samples originated in the United States, Italy and Spain. The analysed material was cDNA or gDNA that came from T cells, B-cell-depleted T cells, or PBMCs.

The germline gives CDR1 MNHEY, CDR2 SVGEGT. CDR3 length: 14 residues. The V end was cut by 4 bases, the J end by 0 bases, with 9 bases between. The authors' processing: Quantification of nucleated cells was approximated via reference gene primer amplification. The repertoire was sequenced with immunoSEQ multiplex PCR; TCRdb's copy has only in-frame clones and lacks some. Clone size and the V and J calls come from that table; the DNA yielded D and trimming. This sample has around 200,000 clones; over 75% occur once, and the top ten carry over 7.5%. The sequenced sample was peripheral blood. The chain combines TRBV6-2 or TRBV6-3 with TRBJ1-1, with a tentative D call TRBD1 (6 bases). This sequence originates from a woman older than 75 with acute or convalescent COVID-19. CDR3 coding DNA: TGTGCCAGCAGTTTCAGGGGCTTGAACACTGAAGCTTTCTTT. Its translation is CASSFRGLNTEAFF.